Included here is one T cell receptor (beta chain) sequence, with context. Its antigen is as yet unknown. The record originates from a study of OX40 agonist ivuxolimab in advanced cancers. The germline V gene has CDR1 LNHDA and CDR2 SQIVND (reference sequence). Trimming stripped 3 bases from V and 12 bases from J, with 20 bases between. CDR3 length equals 14 residues. Notes on the study in general: Expanded peripheral T cell antigen specificity was not determined.

Method: immunoSEQ multiplex PCR; TCRdb's copy keeps in-frame clones and lacks some. The sample includes approximately 32,000 clones, 88% of them seen just once. Sample: CD4+ or CD8+ T cells sorted from blood, taken in a trial of the OX40 agonist ivuxolimab. The chain recombines TRBV19 with TRBJ1-1, with D perhaps matching TRBD1 (5 bases). The TCR originated in an adult with an advanced solid tumor such as melanoma, head and neck, liver or kidney cancer. The CDR3 reads CASSIQGDGGGTFF. The CDR3 DNA sequence: TGTGCCAGTAGTATTCAGGGTGATGGTGGGGGAACTTTCTTT.